A single sample gave rise to the 30 T cell receptor beta chains below, sequenced in a study of TIL therapy for anti-PD-1-resistant metastatic lung cancer. The immunoSEQ assay was v3. Profiled with immunoSEQ multiplex PCR; TCRdb holds only in-frame clones, not every one. There are more than 15,000 clones in the sample; over 75% occur only once, and 7% to 8% lies in the top ten. Time point indicated: pre-treatment sample, taken before nivolumab and TIL therapy. Sequenced material: blood, taken at baseline. The receptors shown here come from a person between 25 and 80 years old with non-small cell lung cancer.

V usage is TRBV24-1 and J usage is TRBJ2-3, with a possible D match to TRBD1 (5 bases). CDR3 length: 13 residues. V was pared by 4 bases and J by 1 base, with 5 bases between. Per the germline V gene, CDR1 is KGHDR and CDR2 is SFDVKD. CDR3 in DNA: TGTGCCACCAGTGAAGGGGGCACAGATACGCAGTATTTT. Translating it yields CATSEGGTDTQYF.

The V and J genes are TRBV19 and TRBJ2-3, with D unresolved. The germline CDR1 and CDR2 sequences are LNHDA and SQIVND (reference sequence). The CDR3 runs to 13 residues. V was cut by 6 bases and J by 1 base, with 8 bases left in between. The CDR3 DNA reads as TGTGCCAGTAGCCTCCAAGGCACAGATACGCAGTATTTT. Translating it yields CASSLQGTDTQYF.

This clone has a single count. The V gene is TRBV10-3, the J gene TRBJ1-1; unclear D gene. The germline V gene has CDR1 ENHRY and CDR2 SYGVKD. This CDR3 has 14 residues. The V end was cut by 3 bases, the J end by 0 bases, with 8 bases between. CDR3 sequence: CAISEGVMNTEAFF. Written as DNA, the CDR3 is TGTGCCATCAGTGAAGGTGTGATGAACACTGAAGCTTTCTTT.

The chain recombines TRBV4-2 with TRBJ2-7; the D is unclear. The CDR3 is made up of 15 amino acids. The V end was cut by 0 bases, the J end by 2 bases, with 11 bases between. CDR1 and CDR2 from the germline V gene are LGHNA and YNFKEQ. The CDR3 is CASSQEGQATYEQYF. CDR3 coding DNA: TGTGCCAGCAGCCAAGAGGGCCAGGCAACCTACGAGCAGTACTTC.

The J gene is TRBJ2-3, the V gene TRBV7-2; D gene uncertain. Trimming took off 2 bases at V and 3 bases at J, with 12 bases between the two ends. This CDR3 has 15 amino acids. Germline loops: CDR1 SGHTA, CDR2 FQGNSA. CDR3 nucleotide sequence: TGTGCCAGCAGCTTAAGGACGGAAGTAACAGATACGCAGTATTTT. This encodes CASSLRTEVTDTQYF.

The J gene is TRBJ1-1, the V gene TRBV30; D is possibly TRBD1 (6 bases). V lost 3 bases and J lost 0, with 17 bases in between. Per the germline V gene, CDR1 is GTSNPN and CDR2 is SVGIG (reference sequence). CDR3 length: 16 amino acids. Here the CDR3 DNA reads TGTGCCTGGAGCCCAGGGGAGACAGTTATGAACACTGAAGCTTTCTTT. As protein: CAWSPGETVMNTEAFF. The variable domain in full, completed from reference TRBV30 and TRBJ1-1, reads SQTIHQWPATLVQPVGSPLSLECTVEGTSNPNLYWYRQAAGRGLQLLFYSVGIGQISSEVPQNLSASRPQDRQFILSSKKLLLSDSGFYLCAWSPGETVMNTEAFFGQGTRLTVV.

This clone was picked up a small number of times. The chain combines TRBV7-9 with TRBJ2-1; 14 bases are shared with TRBD2. CDR3 length: 19 amino acids. Germline loops: CDR1 SEHNR, CDR2 FQNEAQ (reference sequence). Trimming cost V 5 bases and J 8 bases; bases outside gene matches: 17. The CDR3 reads CASSPLPLTGTSGRDEQFF. CDR3 DNA: TGTGCCAGCAGCCCACTTCCCTTGACCGGGACTAGCGGGAGAGATGAGCAGTTCTTC.

The chain is built from TRBV5-1 and TRBJ2-3; possibly TRBD1 for D (7 bases). Germline loops: CDR1 SGHRS, CDR2 YFSETQ. The CDR3 covers 16 residues. V was clipped by 3 bases and J by 2 bases, with 16 bases between them. In DNA form, the CDR3 reads TGCGCCAGCAGCTCCCTACAGGGGCGGGACACAGATACGCAGTATTTT. It is translated as CASSSLQGRDTDTQYF.

The rearrangement uses TRBV6-5 and TRBJ2-3, with TRBD1 matching over 12 bases. The V gene's germline CDR1 is MNHEY and CDR2 SVGAGI. The V gene end was trimmed by 6 bases and the J gene end by 5 bases; junction bases not matched to a gene: 3. The CDR3 sequence is 14 residues long. The chain's CDR3 is CASRGDRGRDTQYF. DNA of the CDR3: TGTGCCAGCAGGGGGGACAGGGGGCGAGATACGCAGTATTTT.

The gene calls are TRBV13 and TRBJ1-2, with D possibly being TRBD1 (6 bases). Germline assignment: CDR1 PRHDT and CDR2 FYEKMQ (reference sequence). The V end was cut by 6 bases, the J end by 3 bases, with 14 bases between. There are 14 residues in the CDR3. This CDR3 reads CASRYRQAHYGYTF. The CDR3 DNA sequence: TGTGCCAGCAGGTACCGACAGGCTCACTATGGCTACACCTTC. Combining the CDR3 with reference TRBV13 and TRBJ1-2 gives the whole variable domain AAGVIQSPRHLIKEKRETATLKCYPIPRHDTVYWYQQGPGQDPQFLISFYEKMQSDKGSIPDRFSAQQFSDYHSELNMSSLELGDSALYFCASRYRQAHYGYTFGSGTRLTVV.

The chain links TRBV30 to TRBJ1-2; D gene unclear. This CDR3 has 15 amino acids. In germline, CDR1 is GTSNPN, CDR2 SVGIG (reference sequence). V was cut by 0 bases and J by 0 bases, with 11 bases left in between. Written as DNA, the CDR3 is TGTGCCTGGAGTGTACCGGGGTACGCTAACTATGGCTACACCTTC. Protein product: CAWSVPGYANYGYTF.

J is TRBJ2-4 and V is TRBV29-1; 10 bases agree with TRBD2. The CDR3 spans 16 residues. The germline V gene has CDR1 SQVTM and CDR2 ANQGSEA. The J segment lost 4 bases and the V segment lost 2 bases, leaving 8 bases of the junction unmatched. CDR3 in DNA: TGCAGCGTTGAATTCCCTACTAGCGGGACAAAAAACATTCAGTACTTC. Protein: CSVEFPTSGTKNIQYF.

In its sample, this clone was seen once. This rearrangement joins TRBV28 to TRBJ1-2, with D unresolved. This CDR3 has 10 residues. The germline CDR1 and CDR2 sequences are MDHEN and SYDVKM. V shed 6 bases and J shed 4 bases, with 3 bases lying between them. CDR3 in amino acids: CASSLYGYTF. The CDR3, as DNA: TGTGCCAGCAGCCTCTATGGCTACACCTTC.

The V gene is TRBV12-5, the J gene TRBJ2-5; D ambiguous. V was cut by 0 bases and J by 5 bases, with 4 bases left in between. The CDR3 consists of 12 residues. Germline V gives CDR1 LGHNT, CDR2 FRNRAP. The CDR3 spells CASGLVGETQYF. In nucleotides, the CDR3 is TGTGCTAGTGGTTTGGTGGGGGAGACCCAGTACTTC.

This clone was seen only once. The rearrangement links TRBV11-2 to TRBJ2-4, with 7 bases that match TRBD1. Trimming took 0 bases from V and 8 from J; bases not matched to a gene: 7. The germline V gene has CDR1 SGHAT and CDR2 FQNNGV. The CDR3 consists of 15 residues. The CDR3 sequence is CASSLEGRGIDIQYF. As DNA, the CDR3 is TGTGCCAGCAGCTTAGAGGGCAGGGGGATAGACATTCAGTACTTC.

The chain links TRBV10-1 to TRBJ2-7; TRBD1 might be the D (6 bases). Germline V gene lookup returns CDR1 WNHNN and CDR2 SYGVQD (reference sequence). V lost 5 bases to trimming and J lost 1 base, with 24 bases between them. The CDR3 is 18 amino acids. CDR3 residues: CASSPTPLGGTPSYEQYF. The CDR3 DNA reads TGCGCCAGCAGTCCTACCCCCCTAGGGGGAACACCGTCCTACGAGCAGTACTTC.

The sample holds a few counts of this clone. The gene calls are TRBV27 and TRBJ2-7, with 12 bases identical to TRBD2. V was pared by 5 bases and J by 3 bases, with 5 bases of the junction left unmatched. The CDR3 covers 15 residues. The V gene's germline CDR1 is MNHEY and CDR2 SMNVEV (reference sequence). In nucleotides, the CDR3 is TGTGCCAGCAGTCGGACTAGCGGGACACACTACGAGCAGTACTTC. It yields the protein CASSRTSGTHYEQYF.

The V call is TRBV2, the J call TRBJ1-4, with D perhaps TRBD1 (5 bases). V dropped 6 bases and J dropped 10 bases, with 18 bases sitting between them. The CDR3 contains 14 residues. Germline V CDR1 and CDR2: SNHLY, FYNNEI. The CDR3 DNA reads TGTGCCAGCAGGTCTTCAGACAGCTTAGGAAAACTGTTTTTT. As protein: CASRSSDSLGKLFF.

This clone appeared a few times. The chain combines TRBV2 with TRBJ2-7; D is uncertain. The germline CDR1 and CDR2 sequences are SNHLY and FYNNEI. Trimming pared 10 bases from V and 6 bases from J, leaving 16 bases between. The CDR3 loop spans 12 amino acids. The CDR3 region has the DNA TGTGCCATCTTACCTAGACGGGCCGAGCAGTACTTC. Its translation is CAILPRRAEQYF. The complete variable domain, with remaining parts taken from reference TRBV2 and TRBJ2-7, reads EPEVTQTPSHQVTQMGQEVILRCVPISNHLYFYWYRQILGQKVEFLVSFYNNEISEKSEIFDDQFSVERPDGSNFTLKIRSTKLEDSAMYFCAILPRRAEQYFGPGTRLTVT.

This clone was seen more than once but under ten times. The chain has TRBV29-1 and TRBJ1-1; D remains ambiguous. The CDR3 covers 11 residues. Germline V gene data show CDR1 as SQVTM and CDR2 as ANQGSEA. Trimming took off 4 bases at V and 7 bases at J, with 10 bases between the two ends. Here the CDR3 reads CSVVRSIEAFF. The CDR3 DNA is TGCAGCGTTGTTCGTTCGATTGAAGCTTTCTTT.

V is TRBV4-1 and J is TRBJ2-7; 8 bases are a match to TRBD1. After removal of 0 bases from V and 3 bases from J, the junction contained 13 bases not matched to a gene. There are 18 residues in the CDR3. The germline CDR1 and CDR2 sequences are MGHRA and YSYEKL. CDR3 nucleotide sequence: TGCGCCAGCAGCCAAGACCCGTATCGACAGGGGACAGACTACGAGCAGTACTTC. As protein: CASSQDPYRQGTDYEQYF.

The rearrangement joins TRBV7-7 to TRBJ2-6; tentative D call: TRBD1 (5 bases). V was cut by 5 bases and J by 2 bases, with 13 bases left in between. CDR1 SSHAT and CDR2 FNYEAQ come from the germline V gene (reference sequence). CDR3 length equals 16 residues. CDR3 coding DNA: TGTGCCAGCAGCCGCAGCAGGGAACCTGGGGCCAACGTCCTGACTTTC. Its translation: CASSRSREPGANVLTF. The full variable domain, in which reference TRBV7-7 and TRBJ2-6 provide the parts outside the CDR3, is GAGVSQSPRYKVTKRGQDVTLRCDPISSHATLYWYQQALGQGPEFLTYFNYEAQPDKSGLPSDRFSAERPEGSISTLTIQRTEQRDSAMYRCASSRSREPGANVLTFGAGSRLTVL.

In its sample, this clone was seen a few times. The V and J genes are TRBV6-2 or TRBV6-3 and TRBJ1-1, with D unresolved. The CDR3 length is 14 residues. CDR1 MNHEY and CDR2 SVGEGT come from the germline V gene. V dropped 5 bases and J dropped 1 base, with 11 bases sitting between them. In DNA, the CDR3 is TGTGCCAGCAGTCGTGACCCCAGGAACACTGAAGCTTTCTTT. Translating it yields CASSRDPRNTEAFF.

The table lists this clone with a few counts. DNA for the CDR3: TGTGCCAGCAGTGTCGGGGAAAGCACAGATACGCAGTATTTT. Its protein is CASSVGESTDTQYF. The chain recombines TRBV6-2 or TRBV6-3 with TRBJ2-3; D is perhaps TRBD2 (5 bases). With 5 bases removed from V and 0 bases from J, the gap between germline ends came to 9 bases. The germline V gene has CDR1 MNHEY and CDR2 SVGEGT. This CDR3 comprises 14 residues.

V usage is TRBV28 and J usage is TRBJ2-7, with 13 bases that match TRBD2. CDR1 and CDR2 (germline): MDHEN, SYDVKM. CDR3 length equals 17 residues. V was clipped by 4 bases and J by 4 bases; unmatched bases: 10. The CDR3 DNA reads TGTGCCAGCAGTTCGACTAGCGGGGGGTCCGCTGGATACGAGCAGTACTTC. Its translation is CASSSTSGGSAGYEQYF.

The chain uses TRBV5-1 and TRBJ2-6; no reliable D call. The CDR3 is 18 amino acids. In germline, CDR1 is SGHRS, CDR2 YFSETQ. The ends were cut back, 0 bases at V and 0 bases at J, with 13 bases in the middle. CDR3 amino acids: CASSLDRIRSSGANVLTF. The CDR3 coding sequence is TGCGCCAGCAGCTTGGATAGGATTCGGAGCTCTGGGGCCAACGTCCTGACTTTC.

As DNA, the CDR3 is TGTGCCAGCAGCATAACAGGAATCGGGGAGCTGTTTTTT. Its protein product is CASSITGIGELFF. V and J are TRBV5-4 and TRBJ2-2, with D tentatively TRBD1 (5 bases). The CDR3 spans 13 residues. Germline-derived CDR1 and CDR2 are SGHNT and YYREEE (reference sequence). Deletions cut 4 bases from V and 7 bases from J, with 11 bases between.

The rearrangement uses TRBV28 and TRBJ1-5, with TRBD1 matching 7 bases. This CDR3 comprises 15 residues. The V segment lost 5 bases and the J segment 4 bases; nucleotides outside the gene matches: 8. The germline V gene encodes CDR1 MDHEN and CDR2 SYDVKM. The CDR3 is CASSTGTVRNQPQHF. Here the CDR3 DNA reads TGTGCCAGCAGTACCGGGACAGTAAGAAATCAGCCCCAGCATTTT.

The rearrangement joins TRBV7-9 to TRBJ1-1; the match to TRBD1 covers 9 bases. Germline lookup yields CDR1 SEHNR and CDR2 FQNEAQ (reference sequence). This CDR3 has 14 amino acids. V lost 3 bases to trimming and J lost 6 bases; unmatched junction nucleotides: 5. CDR3 amino acids: CASSLGQGFPEAFF. Here the CDR3 DNA reads TGTGCCAGCAGCTTGGGACAGGGTTTTCCTGAAGCTTTCTTT.

This chain links TRBV5-4 with TRBJ2-1, with D hard to call. Germline values: CDR1 SGHNT, CDR2 YYREEE (reference sequence). The ends were cut back, 2 bases at V and 5 bases at J, with 11 bases in the middle. There are 14 residues in the CDR3. CDR3 in DNA: TGTGCCAGCAGCTTAAACCCGGCAAACAATGAGCAGTTCTTC. This codes for CASSLNPANNEQFF.